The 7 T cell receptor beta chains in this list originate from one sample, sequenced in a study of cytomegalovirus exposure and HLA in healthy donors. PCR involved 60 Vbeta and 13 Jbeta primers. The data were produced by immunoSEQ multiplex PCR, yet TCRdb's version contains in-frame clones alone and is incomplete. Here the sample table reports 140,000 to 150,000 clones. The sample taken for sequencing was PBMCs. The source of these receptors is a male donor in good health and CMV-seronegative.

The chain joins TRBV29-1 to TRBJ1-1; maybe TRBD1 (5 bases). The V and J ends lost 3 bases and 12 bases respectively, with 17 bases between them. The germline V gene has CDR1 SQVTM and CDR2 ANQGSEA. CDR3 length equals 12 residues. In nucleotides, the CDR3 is TGCAGCGTTGACCCGGACAATTTACAATCTTTCTTT. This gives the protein CSVDPDNLQSFF.

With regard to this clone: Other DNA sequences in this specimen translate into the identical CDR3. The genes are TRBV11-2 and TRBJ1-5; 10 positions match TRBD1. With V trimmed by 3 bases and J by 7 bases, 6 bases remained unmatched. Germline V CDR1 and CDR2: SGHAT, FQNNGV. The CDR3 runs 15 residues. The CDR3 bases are TGTGCCAGCAGCTTGGGGGACAGGGGCGGCCAGCCCCAGCATTTT. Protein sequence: CASSLGDRGGQPQHF.

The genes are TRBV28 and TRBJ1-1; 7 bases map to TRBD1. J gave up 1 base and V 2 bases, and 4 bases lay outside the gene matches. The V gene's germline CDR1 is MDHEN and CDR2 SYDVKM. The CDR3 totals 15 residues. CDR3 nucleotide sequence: TGTGCCAGCAGTTTACGATGGACAGGGAACACTGAAGCTTTCTTT. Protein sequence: CASSLRWTGNTEAFF.

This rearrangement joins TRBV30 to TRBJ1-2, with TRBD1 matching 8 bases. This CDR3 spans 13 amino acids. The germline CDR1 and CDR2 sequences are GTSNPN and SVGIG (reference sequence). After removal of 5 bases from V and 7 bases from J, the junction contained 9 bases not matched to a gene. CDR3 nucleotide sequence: TGTGCCTGGCGACAACAGGGGGTTGGTGGCTACACCTTC. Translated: CAWRQQGVGGYTF.

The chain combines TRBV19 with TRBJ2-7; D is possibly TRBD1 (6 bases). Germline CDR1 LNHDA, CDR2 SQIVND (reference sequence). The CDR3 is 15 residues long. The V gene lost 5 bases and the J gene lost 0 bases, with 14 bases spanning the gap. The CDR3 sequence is CASSSGQTPSYEQYF. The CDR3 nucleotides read TGTGCCAGTAGTTCAGGACAGACACCCTCCTACGAGCAGTACTTC.

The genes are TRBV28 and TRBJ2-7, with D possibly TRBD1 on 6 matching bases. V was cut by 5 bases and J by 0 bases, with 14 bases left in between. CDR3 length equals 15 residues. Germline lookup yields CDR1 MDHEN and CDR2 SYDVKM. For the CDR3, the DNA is TGTGCCAGCAGTATGAAGGGACACTACTCCTACGAGCAGTACTTC. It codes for CASSMKGHYSYEQYF.

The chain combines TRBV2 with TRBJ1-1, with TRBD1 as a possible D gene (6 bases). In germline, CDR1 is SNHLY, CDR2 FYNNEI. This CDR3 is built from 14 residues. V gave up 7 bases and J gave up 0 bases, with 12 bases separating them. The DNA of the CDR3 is TGTGCCAGCATGCTAAGGACAGTGAACACTGAAGCTTTCTTT. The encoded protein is CASMLRTVNTEAFF.